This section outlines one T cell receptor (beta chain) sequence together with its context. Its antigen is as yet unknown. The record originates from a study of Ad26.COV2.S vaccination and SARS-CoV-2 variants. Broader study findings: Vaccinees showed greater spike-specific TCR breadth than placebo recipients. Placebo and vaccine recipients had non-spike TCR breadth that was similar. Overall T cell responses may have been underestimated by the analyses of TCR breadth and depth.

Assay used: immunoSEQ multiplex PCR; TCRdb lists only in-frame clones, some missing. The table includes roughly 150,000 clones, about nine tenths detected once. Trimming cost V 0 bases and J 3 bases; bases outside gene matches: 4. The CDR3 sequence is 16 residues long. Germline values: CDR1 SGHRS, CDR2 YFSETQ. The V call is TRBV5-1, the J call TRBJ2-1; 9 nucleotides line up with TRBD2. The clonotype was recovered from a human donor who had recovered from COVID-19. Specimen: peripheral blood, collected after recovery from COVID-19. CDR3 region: CASSLGLAANYNEQFF. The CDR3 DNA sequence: TGCGCCAGCAGCTTGGGACTAGCGGCGAACTACAATGAGCAGTTCTTC.